This T cell receptor (beta chain) was retrieved from a study of beta chain features in type 1 diabetes. A word on this clone: The antigen remains undetermined.

General observations from the study: In every one of the four CD4+ subsets, TCRB CDR3s were moderately but significantly shorter in Type 1 diabetes patients. Among patients, naive, central memory and Treg TCRB repertoires appeared more similar than among healthy donors.

Reverse transcription of all isolated RNA meant that expressed TCRB transcripts were sequenced. Some clones are missing from TCRdb's copy, which holds only in-frame ones; the method was immunoSEQ multiplex PCR. This sample carries hundreds of thousands of clones, approximately 11% of them seen once, and the ten largest clones take over 0.015%. Germline V gives CDR1 MDHEN, CDR2 SYDVKM. This CDR3 comprises 13 residues. Sample: naive CD4+ T cells from blood. This chain connects TRBV28 to TRBJ2-2; 7 nucleotides agree with TRBD2. The TCR was taken from a man aged 25 to 40 with type 1 diabetes. The CDR3 coding sequence is TGTGCGATCGAAGCGGGGAGAACCGGGGAGCTGTTTTTT. Encoded protein: CAIEAGRTGELFF.